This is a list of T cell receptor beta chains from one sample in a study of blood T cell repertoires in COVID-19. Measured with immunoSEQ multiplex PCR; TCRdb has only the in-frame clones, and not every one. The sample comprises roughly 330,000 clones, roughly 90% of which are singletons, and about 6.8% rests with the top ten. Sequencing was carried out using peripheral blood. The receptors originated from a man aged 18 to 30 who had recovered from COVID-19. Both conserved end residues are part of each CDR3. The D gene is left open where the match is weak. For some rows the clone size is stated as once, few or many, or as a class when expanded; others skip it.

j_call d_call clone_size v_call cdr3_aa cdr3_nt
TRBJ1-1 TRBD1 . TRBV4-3 CASSQEFLTRTKGASEAFF TGCGCCAGCAGCCAAGAGTTCTTGACCCGAACCAAGGGGGCATCGGAAGCTTTCTTT
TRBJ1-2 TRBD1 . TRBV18 CASSQRQGADYGYTF TGTGCCAGCTCCCAAAGACAGGGGGCGGACTATGGCTACACCTTC
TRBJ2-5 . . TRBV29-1 CSAWTGREETQYF TGCAGCGCCTGGACAGGGCGGGAGGAGACCCAGTACTTC
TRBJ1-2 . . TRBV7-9 CASSLGPGYGYTF TGTGCCAGCAGCTTAGGACCCGGGTACGGCTACACCTTC
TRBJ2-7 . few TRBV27 CASSLGRADYEQYF TGTGCCAGCAGTTTAGGCAGGGCTGACTACGAGCAGTACTTC
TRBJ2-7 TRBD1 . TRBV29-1 CSVDGTAGRYEQYF TGCAGCGTCGACGGGACAGCAGGGCGCTACGAGCAGTACTTC
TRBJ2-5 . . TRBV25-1 CASSDIVFQETQYF TGTGCCAGCAGTGATATAGTGTTCCAAGAGACCCAGTACTTC
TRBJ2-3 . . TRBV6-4 CASPGGGYTDTQYF TGTGCCAGCCCCGGAGGGGGCTACACAGATACGCAGTATTTT
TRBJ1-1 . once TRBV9 CASSPGGMGTEAFF TGTGCCAGCAGCCCGGGGGGGATGGGGACTGAAGCTTTCTTT
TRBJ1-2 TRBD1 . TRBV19 CASSIVQGANYGYTF TGTGCCAGTAGTATAGTGCAGGGGGCGAACTATGGCTACACCTTC
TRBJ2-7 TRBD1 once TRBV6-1 CASSEAGQGFTYEQYF TGTGCCAGCAGTGAAGCGGGACAGGGGTTCACCTACGAGCAGTACTTC
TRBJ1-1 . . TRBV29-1 CRGGQSNTEAFF TGCAGAGGTGGACAGTCGAACACTGAAGCTTTCTTT
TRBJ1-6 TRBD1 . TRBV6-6 CASRLQGNSPLHF TGTGCCAGCAGGCTACAGGGGAATTCACCCCTCCACTTT
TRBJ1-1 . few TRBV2 CASSEAVFGRFANTEAFF TGTGCCAGCAGTGAAGCGGTATTCGGCAGGTTTGCGAACACTGAAGCTTTCTTT
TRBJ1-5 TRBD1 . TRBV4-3 CASSQDSTGGLSNQPQHF TGCGCCAGCAGCCAAGACTCGACAGGGGGTTTAAGCAATCAGCCCCAGCATTTT
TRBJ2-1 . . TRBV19 CASSPGWGIYYNEQFF TGTGCCAGTAGTCCCGGATGGGGCATCTACTACAATGAGCAGTTCTTC
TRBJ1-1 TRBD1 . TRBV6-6 CASSPGQPSREAFF TGTGCCAGCAGTCCGGGACAGCCATCGCGTGAAGCTTTCTTT
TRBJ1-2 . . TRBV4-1 CASSQDTENYGYTF TGCGCCAGCAGCCAAGATACTGAGAACTATGGCTACACCTTC
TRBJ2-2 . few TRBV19 CASSIRAANTGELFF TGTGCCAGTAGTATAAGAGCGGCGAACACCGGGGAGCTGTTTTTT
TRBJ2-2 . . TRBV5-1 CASSFGPRGDTGELFF TGCGCCAGCAGCTTTGGACCCAGGGGGGACACCGGGGAGCTGTTTTTT
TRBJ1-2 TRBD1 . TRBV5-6 CASSWGTGNNYGYTF TGTGCCAGCAGCTGGGGGACAGGGAATAACTATGGCTACACCTTC
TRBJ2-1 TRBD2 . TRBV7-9 CASSLVGLAGGPYNEQFF TGTGCCAGCAGCTTAGTGGGACTAGCGGGGGGGCCCTACAATGAGCAGTTCTTC
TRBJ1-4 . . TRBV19 CASSSPDSLNEKLFF TGTGCCAGTAGTTCCCCGGACAGCCTTAATGAAAAACTGTTTTTT
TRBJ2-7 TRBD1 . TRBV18 CASSRSPGQGIAYEQYF TGTGCCAGCTCACGATCTCCGGGACAGGGAATCGCCTACGAGCAGTACTTC
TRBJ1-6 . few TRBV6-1 CASSEGGSPAVHF TGTGCCAGCAGTGAAGGAGGCAGCCCAGCTGTCCACTTT
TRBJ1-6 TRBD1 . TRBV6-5 CASSRQGMNSPLHF TGTGCCAGCAGCCGACAGGGGATGAATTCACCCCTCCACTTT
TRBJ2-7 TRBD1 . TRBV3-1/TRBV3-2 CASSHGTGSNEQYF TGTGCCAGCAGCCATGGGACAGGGAGTAATGAGCAGTACTTC
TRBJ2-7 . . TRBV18 CASSLTGAPSYEQYF TGTGCCAGCTCGTTGACAGGCGCTCCTTCCTACGAGCAGTACTTC
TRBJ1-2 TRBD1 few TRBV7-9 CASSGQGGNYGYTF TGTGCCAGCAGCGGACAGGGGGGTAACTATGGCTACACCTTC
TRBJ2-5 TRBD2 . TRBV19 CASSSGTTVQETQYF TGTGCCAGCAGCTCCGGGACTACCGTCCAAGAGACCCAGTACTTC
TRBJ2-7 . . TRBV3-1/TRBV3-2 CASSPPGNGDEQYF TGTGCCAGCAGCCCCCCGGGAAACGGGGACGAGCAGTACTTC
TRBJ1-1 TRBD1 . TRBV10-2 CASRTTGGNTEAFF TGCGCCAGCAGAACGACAGGGGGGAACACTGAAGCTTTCTTT
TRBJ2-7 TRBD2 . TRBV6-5 CASSSRLAVAYEQYF TGTGCCAGCAGTTCCCGACTAGCGGTCGCCTACGAGCAGTACTTC
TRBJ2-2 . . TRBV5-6 CASSLITYHGELFF TGTGCCAGCAGCTTGATAACTTATCACGGGGAGCTGTTTTTT
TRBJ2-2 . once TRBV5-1 CASSLASGNTGELFF TGCGCCAGCAGCTTGGCGAGCGGGAACACCGGGGAGCTGTTTTTT
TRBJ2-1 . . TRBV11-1 CASSLAPTYNNEQFF TGTGCCAGCAGCTTAGCGCCGACTTATAACAATGAGCAGTTCTTC
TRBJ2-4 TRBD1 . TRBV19 CASRNGQGAKNIQYF TGTGCCAGTAGAAACGGACAGGGAGCCAAAAACATTCAGTACTTC